A selection of T cell receptor beta chains follows, all from one sample in a study of T cell responses to AZD1222 COVID-19 vaccine. The assay was immunoSEQ multiplex PCR, and TCRdb's table has in-frame clones only and misses some. This sample carries tens of thousands of clones, approximately 83% of them seen once, and the ten largest clones take roughly a sixth. The sample here was peripheral blood, taken on day 0 of AZD1222 vaccination. These TCRs come from an adult in good health. Both conserved end residues are part of each CDR3. Each record gives: clone size, V gene, D gene, J gene, CDR3 DNA, CDR3 protein. D genes are given only for firm matches. Rows may omit the clone size; those that give it use once, few, many or a size class.

once	TRBV12-3/TRBV12-4	.	TRBJ2-7	TGTGCCAGCAGCCTGGAATCCTACGAGCAGTACTTC	CASSLESYEQYF
.	TRBV18	.	TRBJ2-3	TGTGCCAGCTCACTTAGCGGCCGCACAGATACGCAGTATTTT	CASSLSGRTDTQYF
.	TRBV13	.	TRBJ2-1	TGTGCCAGCAGCTTCAGGGCGAGCTCCTACAATGAGCAGTTCTTC	CASSFRASSYNEQFF
.	TRBV11-3	.	TRBJ2-2	TGTGCCAGCAGCGCCGGACATGACACCGGGGAGCTGTTTTTT	CASSAGHDTGELFF
.	TRBV18	.	TRBJ1-1	TGTGCCAGCTCACCATTGGCAGACACTGAAGCTTTCTTT	CASSPLADTEAFF
.	TRBV7-9	TRBD2	TRBJ2-1	TGTGCCAGCAGGGCGGGAGGGCCTCCAGGGGAGCAGTTCTTC	CASRAGGPPGEQFF
once	TRBV20-1	.	TRBJ1-3	TGCAGTGCTAGTTCTCCGGGACACCGAAACACCATATATTTT	CSASSPGHRNTIYF
.	TRBV6-2/TRBV6-3	TRBD1	TRBJ2-7	TGTGCCAGCAGTTCTACGAAAGACAGGGTAAACCACGAGCAGTACTTC	CASSSTKDRVNHEQYF
.	TRBV7-2	.	TRBJ2-6	TGTGCCAGCGGCAGTGACGGCACTGGGGCCAACGTCCTGACTTTC	CASGSDGTGANVLTF
few	TRBV21-1	.	TRBJ2-3	TGTGCCAGCAGCAAGACTAGCGGGAGCACAGATACGCAGTATTTT	CASSKTSGSTDTQYF
medium-sized	TRBV5-4	.	TRBJ2-3	TGTGCCAGCAGCTTGAGTGGGAGGTCTAGCACAGATACGCAGTATTTT	CASSLSGRSSTDTQYF
.	TRBV4-3	.	TRBJ1-2	TGCGCCAGCAGCCAAGAGGGGGGGGCCTTTGGCGGCTACACCTTC	CASSQEGGAFGGYTF
.	TRBV15	TRBD1	TRBJ2-2	TGTGCCACCAGCAGAGGGGACAGGGGTGCGGCAGGCACCGGGGAGCTGTTTTTT	CATSRGDRGAAGTGELFF
.	TRBV29-1	.	TRBJ2-1	TGCAGCGTTGGCCTAGGGACTGTCAATGAGCAGTTCTTC	CSVGLGTVNEQFF
.	TRBV5-1	TRBD1	TRBJ2-3	TGCGCCAGCAGCTTGGCCACACAGGGGAACACAGATACGCAGTATTTT	CASSLATQGNTDTQYF
.	TRBV11-1	.	TRBJ2-1	TGTGCCAGCAGCTCGACCACACTAGGAAATGAGCAGTTCTTC	CASSSTTLGNEQFF
.	TRBV11-3	.	TRBJ2-7	TGTGCCAGCAGCTTATCACGGAGCTCCTACGAGCAGTACTTC	CASSLSRSSYEQYF
.	TRBV30	TRBD2	TRBJ2-1	TGTGCCTCGAAAAAGCGGGAGTCCGCCAATGAGCAGTTCTTC	CASKKRESANEQFF
.	TRBV19	.	TRBJ2-1	TGTGCCAGTAGTGCCCTAGGAAGGGGGGCCATGAATGAGCAGTTCTTC	CASSALGRGAMNEQFF
.	TRBV9	.	TRBJ2-6	TGTGCCAGCAGCGGGGGCTTTTCTGGGGCCAACGTCCTGACTTTC	CASSGGFSGANVLTF
.	TRBV29-1	.	TRBJ2-3	TGCAGCGCTAACGGCCAGGGCACAGATACGCAGTATTTT	CSANGQGTDTQYF
once	TRBV27	TRBD2	TRBJ2-1	TGTGCCAGCAGTTTACCCTCGGCTAGCGGGTTAAGCTCCTACAATGAGCAGTTCTTC	CASSLPSASGLSSYNEQFF